The clone carrying this T cell receptor (beta chain) was recorded a few times. Its antigen is still unknown. The sample originates from a study of T-cell reconstitution after alpha-beta-depleted transplantation in children. Broader study findings: There were some patients whose high TCRbeta diversity at day 60 came from surviving recipient T cells and thymic progenitors.

Preparation of the TCRbeta library involved a method that used unique molecular identifiers. A single record per CDR3 protein comes from TCRdb applying MiXCR to the PCR reads. The table records a few hundred thousand distinct CDR3 sequences, over 20% of them present only once. Germline assignment: CDR1 MNHEY and CDR2 SMNVEV (reference sequence). The CDR3 loop spans 13 amino acids. Trimming took off 0 bases at V and 14 bases at J, with 16 bases between the two ends. The sequencing here drew on PBMCs, taken before TCRalphabeta/CD19-depleted stem cell transplant. This sequence originates from a boy under three years old with Wiskott-Aldrich syndrome, due to receive a stem cell transplant. The rearrangement joins TRBV27 to TRBJ2-5; TRBD1 might be the D (5 bases). CDR3 coding DNA: TGTGCCAGCAGTTTATCGCTGAGGACACCTGGATACTTC. Translated, it gives CASSLSLRTPGYF.